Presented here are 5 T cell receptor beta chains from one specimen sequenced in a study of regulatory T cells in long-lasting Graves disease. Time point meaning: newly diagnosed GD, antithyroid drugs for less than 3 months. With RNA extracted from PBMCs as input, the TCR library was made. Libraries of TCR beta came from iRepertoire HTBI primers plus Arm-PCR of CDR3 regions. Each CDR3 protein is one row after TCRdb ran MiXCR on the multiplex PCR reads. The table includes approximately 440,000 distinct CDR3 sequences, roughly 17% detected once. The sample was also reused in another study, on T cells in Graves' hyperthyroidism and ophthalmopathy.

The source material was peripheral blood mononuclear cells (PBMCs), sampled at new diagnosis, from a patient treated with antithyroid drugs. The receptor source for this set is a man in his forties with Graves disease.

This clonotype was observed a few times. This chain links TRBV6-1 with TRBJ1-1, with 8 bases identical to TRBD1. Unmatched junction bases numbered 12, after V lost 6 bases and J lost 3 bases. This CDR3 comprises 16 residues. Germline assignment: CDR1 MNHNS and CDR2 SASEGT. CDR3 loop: CASRRQGLGSDTEAFF. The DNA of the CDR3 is TGTGCCAGCAGGAGACAGGGGCTAGGTTCCGACACTGAAGCTTTCTTT.

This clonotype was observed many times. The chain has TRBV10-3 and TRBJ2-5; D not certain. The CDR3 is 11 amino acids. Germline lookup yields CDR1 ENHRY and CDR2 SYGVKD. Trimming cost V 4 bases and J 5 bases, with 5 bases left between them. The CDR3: CAISVAETQYF. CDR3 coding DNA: TGTGCCATCAGTGTGGCGGAGACCCAGTACTTC.

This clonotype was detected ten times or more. The CDR3 region has the DNA TGTGCCAGCAGCTTAGCGCGGGAACAGCCCCAGCATTTT. This translates into CASSLAREQPQHF. This chain joins TRBV7-8 and TRBJ1-5, with D hard to call. The germline V and J ends were trimmed by 0 bases and 7 bases, with 7 bases remaining between them. The germline V gene encodes CDR1 SGHVS and CDR2 FQNEAQ. CDR3 length equals 13 residues.

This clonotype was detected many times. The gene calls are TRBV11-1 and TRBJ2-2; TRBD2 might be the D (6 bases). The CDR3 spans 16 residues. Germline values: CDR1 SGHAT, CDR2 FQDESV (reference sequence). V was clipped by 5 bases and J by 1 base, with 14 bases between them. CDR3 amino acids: CASSLAASVNTGELFF. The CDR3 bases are TGTGCCAGCAGCCTGGCGGCTAGCGTGAACACCGGGGAGCTGTTTTTT.

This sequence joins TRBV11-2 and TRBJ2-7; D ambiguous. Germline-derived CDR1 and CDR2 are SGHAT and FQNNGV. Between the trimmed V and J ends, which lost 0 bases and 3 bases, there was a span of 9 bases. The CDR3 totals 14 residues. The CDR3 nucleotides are TGTGCCAGCAGCTTAGAAGGGCTGGGCTACGAGCAGTACTTC. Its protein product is CASSLEGLGYEQYF.